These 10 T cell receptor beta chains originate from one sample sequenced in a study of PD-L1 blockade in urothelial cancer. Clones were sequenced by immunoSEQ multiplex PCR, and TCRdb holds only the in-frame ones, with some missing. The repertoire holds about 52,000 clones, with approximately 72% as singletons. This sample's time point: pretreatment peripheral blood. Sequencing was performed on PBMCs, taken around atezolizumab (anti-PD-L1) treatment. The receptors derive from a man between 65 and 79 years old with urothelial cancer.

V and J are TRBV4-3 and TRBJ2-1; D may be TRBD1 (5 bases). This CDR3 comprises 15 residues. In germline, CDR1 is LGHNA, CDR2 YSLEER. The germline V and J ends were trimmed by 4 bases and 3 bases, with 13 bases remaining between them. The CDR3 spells CASSPQLQGYNEQFF. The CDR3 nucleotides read TGCGCCAGCAGCCCCCAGCTCCAGGGCTACAATGAGCAGTTCTTC.

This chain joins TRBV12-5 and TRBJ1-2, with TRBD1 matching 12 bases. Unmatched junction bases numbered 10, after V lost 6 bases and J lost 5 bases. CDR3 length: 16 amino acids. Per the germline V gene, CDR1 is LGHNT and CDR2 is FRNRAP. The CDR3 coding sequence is TGTGCTAGTGGCCAGGGGACAGGGGGCTTGGGTTATGGCTACACCTTC. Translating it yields CASGQGTGGLGYGYTF.

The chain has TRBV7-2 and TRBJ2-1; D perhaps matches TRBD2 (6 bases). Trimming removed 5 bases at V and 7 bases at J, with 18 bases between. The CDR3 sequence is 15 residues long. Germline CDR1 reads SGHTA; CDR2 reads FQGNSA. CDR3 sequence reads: CASSQGALGTNEQFF. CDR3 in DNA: TGTGCCAGCAGCCAAGGAGCCCTCGGGACTAATGAGCAGTTCTTC.

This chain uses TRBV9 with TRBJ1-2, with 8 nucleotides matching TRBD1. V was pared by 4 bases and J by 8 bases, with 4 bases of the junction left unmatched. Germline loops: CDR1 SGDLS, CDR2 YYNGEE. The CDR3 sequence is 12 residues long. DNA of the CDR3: TGTGCCAGCAGCCCAGGACAGGGAGGCTACACCTTC. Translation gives CASSPGQGGYTF.

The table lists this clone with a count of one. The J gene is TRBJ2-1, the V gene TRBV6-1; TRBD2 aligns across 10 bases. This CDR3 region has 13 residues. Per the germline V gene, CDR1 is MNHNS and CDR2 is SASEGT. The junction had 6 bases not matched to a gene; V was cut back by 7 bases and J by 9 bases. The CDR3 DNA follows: TGTGCCAGCAATCCTAGCGGGAGAGGTGAGCAGTTCTTC. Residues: CASNPSGRGEQFF.

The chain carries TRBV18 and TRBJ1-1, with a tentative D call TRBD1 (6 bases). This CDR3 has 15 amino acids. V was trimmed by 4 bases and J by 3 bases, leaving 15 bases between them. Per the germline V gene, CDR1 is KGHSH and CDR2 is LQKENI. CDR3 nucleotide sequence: TGTGCCAGCTCACTCCAGGGGAGGGCCCACACTGAAGCTTTCTTT. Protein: CASSLQGRAHTEAFF.

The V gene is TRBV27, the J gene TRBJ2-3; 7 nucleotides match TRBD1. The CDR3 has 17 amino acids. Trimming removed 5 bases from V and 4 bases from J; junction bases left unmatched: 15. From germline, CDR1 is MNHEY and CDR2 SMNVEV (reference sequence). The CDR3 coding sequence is TGTGCCAGCAGTGCCCACCCCGGGACAGTTAACGCAGATACGCAGTATTTT. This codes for CASSAHPGTVNADTQYF.

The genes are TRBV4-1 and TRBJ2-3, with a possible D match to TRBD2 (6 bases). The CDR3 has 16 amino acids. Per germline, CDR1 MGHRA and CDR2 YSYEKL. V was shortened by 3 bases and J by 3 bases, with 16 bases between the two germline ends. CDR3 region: CASSHEPTGTTDTQYF. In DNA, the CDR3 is TGCGCCAGCAGCCACGAACCCACCGGGACTACAGATACGCAGTATTTT.

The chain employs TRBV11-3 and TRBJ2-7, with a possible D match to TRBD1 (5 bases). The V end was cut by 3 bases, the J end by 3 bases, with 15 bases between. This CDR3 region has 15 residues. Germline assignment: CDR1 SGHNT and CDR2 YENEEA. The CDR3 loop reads CASSFAWGANYEQYF. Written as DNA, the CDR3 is TGTGCCAGCAGCTTTGCCTGGGGCGCAAACTACGAGCAGTACTTC.

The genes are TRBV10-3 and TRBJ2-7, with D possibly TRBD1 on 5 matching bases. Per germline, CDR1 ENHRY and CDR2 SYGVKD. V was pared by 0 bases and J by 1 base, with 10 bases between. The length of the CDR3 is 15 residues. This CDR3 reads CAISESNPGSYEQYF. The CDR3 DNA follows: TGTGCCATCAGTGAGTCGAATCCAGGGTCCTACGAGCAGTACTTC.